The 17 T cell receptor beta chains presented below share a single source sample, sequenced in a study of T cells in Graves' hyperthyroidism and ophthalmopathy. TCR beta CDR3 regions were amplified from RNA transcripts. First-round RT-PCR with HTBI primers amplified the TCR CDR3 region. TCRdb called the multiplex PCR reads again in MiXCR, with one record for every CDR3 protein. The sample has about 360,000 distinct CDR3 sequences; around a quarter are singletons. The source material was blood. The receptors shown here come from a man between 45 and 60 years old with Graves' hyperthyroidism.

A few counts support this clonotype. V is TRBV11-2 and J is TRBJ1-3, with 7 nucleotides matching TRBD1. This CDR3 is 16 amino acids long. Germline V gene lookup returns CDR1 SGHAT and CDR2 FQNNGV. After removal of 5 bases from V and 9 bases from J, the junction contained 16 bases not matched to a gene. CDR3 coding DNA: TGTGCCAGCAGCCCTGCAGGGGGGGGACCGAGGTCCACCATATATTTT. This codes for CASSPAGGGPRSTIYF. Drawing the rest from reference TRBV11-2 and TRBJ1-3, the complete variable domain is EAGVAQSPRYKIIEKRQSVAFWCNPISGHATLYWYQQILGQGPKLLIQFQNNGVVDDSQLPKDRFSAERLKGVDSTLKIQPAKLEDSAVYLCASSPAGGGPRSTIYFGEGSWLTVV.

This clonotype has more than one count but fewer than ten. The V gene is TRBV6-1, the J gene TRBJ2-2; D is unresolved. Germline CDR1 is MNHNS and CDR2 is SASEGT. Trimming cost V 7 bases and J 7 bases, with 13 bases left between them. The CDR3 loop spans 13 amino acids. CDR3 loop: CASKARQLGELFF. The CDR3 bases are TGTGCCAGCAAAGCCCGCCAGCTCGGGGAGCTGTTTTTT.

On this clonotype itself: It may be a read error: a sequence one base away is much more abundant. The chain carries TRBV5-1 and TRBJ2-1; 10 bases line up with TRBD2. Per the germline V gene, CDR1 is SGHRS and CDR2 is YFSETQ. CDR3 length: 15 residues. The chain's CDR3 is CASSLAGARYNEQSF. The CDR3, as DNA: TGCGCCAGCAGTCTAGCGGGAGCCCGGTACAATGAGCAGTCCTTC.

The CDR3 loop reads CASSFSQGNGYTF. In DNA, the CDR3 is TGTGCCAGCAGCTTCTCACAGGGGAATGGCTACACCTTC. The V call is TRBV11-2, the J call TRBJ1-2; TRBD1 aligns across 7 bases. The ends lost 3 bases at V and 6 bases at J; junction bases unmatched: 4. The CDR3 is 13 amino acids. CDR1 and CDR2 (germline): SGHAT, FQNNGV.

This clonotype was observed at least ten times. The V call is TRBV7-9, the J call TRBJ2-7; D may be TRBD1 or TRBD2 (6 bases each). The ends were cut back, 6 bases at V and 4 bases at J, with 16 bases in the middle. This CDR3 spans 14 amino acids. Germline CDR1 SEHNR, CDR2 FQNEAQ (reference sequence). CDR3 residues: CASSPYREEYEQYF. The CDR3 DNA reads as TGTGCCAGCAGTCCATACAGGGAGGAATACGAGCAGTACTTC.

This clonotype was found a few times. This rearrangement joins TRBV7-2 to TRBJ2-5, with 9 bases lining up with TRBD1. The CDR3 consists of 13 residues. The junction had 4 bases not matched to a gene; V was cut back by 6 bases and J by 5 bases. The germline gives CDR1 SGHTA, CDR2 FQGNSA. CDR3 nucleotide sequence: TGTGCCAGCAGGCCACAGGGGGCCGAGACCCAGTACTTC. This gives the protein CASRPQGAETQYF.

V is TRBV5-1 and J is TRBJ2-2; TRBD2 matches at 7 bases. Germline V gene sequence: CDR1 SGHRS, CDR2 YFSETQ. V lost 7 bases, J lost 0 bases, and 9 bases stayed unmatched. The length of the CDR3 is 16 residues. The DNA of the CDR3 is TGCGCCAGCGCAACTAGCGCCCTCGCGAACACCGGGGAGCTGTTTTTT. It translates to CASATSALANTGELFF. Complete variable domain (other parts from reference TRBV5-1 and TRBJ2-2): KAGVTQTPRYLIKTRGQQVTLSCSPISGHRSVSWYQQTPGQGLQFLFEYFSETQRNKGNFPGRFSGRQFSNSRSEMNVSTLELGDSALYLCASATSALANTGELFFGEGSRLTVL.

The chain recombines TRBV2 with TRBJ1-3; D is possibly TRBD1 (6 bases). This CDR3 region has 14 residues. Between the trimmed V and J ends, which lost 3 bases and 2 bases, there was a span of 8 bases. Germline values: CDR1 SNHLY, CDR2 FYNNEI. As DNA, the CDR3 is TGTGCCAGCAGTGATCGGACAGCTGGAAACACCATATATTTT. Residues: CASSDRTAGNTIYF. Together with reference TRBV2 and TRBJ1-3, the CDR3 gives the full variable domain: EPEVTQTPSHQVTQMGQEVILRCVPISNHLYFYWYRQILGQKVEFLVSFYNNEISEKSEIFDDQFSVERPDGSNFTLKIRSTKLEDSAMYFCASSDRTAGNTIYFGEGSWLTVV.

This clonotype was observed a few times. V usage is TRBV20-1 and J usage is TRBJ1-5; D ambiguous. From germline, CDR1 is DFQATT and CDR2 SNEGSKA (reference sequence). V lost 3 bases and J 5 bases, leaving 11 bases between the germline ends. This CDR3 is 13 amino acids long. CDR3 in DNA: TGCAGTGCTAGGCAAGAGTGGGATCAGCCCCAGCATTTT. It encodes CSARQEWDQPQHF.

The sample holds many counts of this clonotype. The chain is built from TRBV7-8 and TRBJ2-3; 9 bases align to TRBD2. V shed 5 bases, J shed 2 bases, and the junction held 5 bases outside the gene matches. Germline V gives CDR1 SGHVS, CDR2 FQNEAQ. The CDR3 is made up of 15 amino acids. The CDR3 here is CASSLSGRLTDTQYF. The CDR3, as DNA: TGTGCCAGCAGCCTGAGCGGGAGGCTCACAGATACGCAGTATTTT.

V and J are TRBV10-3 and TRBJ2-1; 10 bases map to TRBD2. V lost 2 bases to trimming and J lost 5 bases; unmatched junction nucleotides: 3. CDR1 ENHRY and CDR2 SYGVKD come from the germline V gene. The CDR3 totals 15 residues. The CDR3 is CAISERTSGDNEQFF. The CDR3 DNA reads as TGTGCCATCAGTGAGAGGACTAGCGGAGACAATGAGCAGTTCTTC.

Only one count was recorded for this clonotype. The chain is built from TRBV29-1 and TRBJ1-1, with D hard to call. Germline lookup yields CDR1 SQVTM and CDR2 ANQGSEA. V was pared by 6 bases and J by 7 bases, with 18 bases between. This CDR3 has 13 residues. CDR3 DNA: TGCAGCGTCCCAGCATTGACGGGAGTTGAAGCTTTCTTT. As protein: CSVPALTGVEAFF. Using reference TRBV29-1 and TRBJ1-1 for the parts outside the CDR3, the full variable domain is SAVISQKPSRDICQRGTSLTIQCQVDSQVTMMFWYRQQPGQSLTLIATANQGSEATYESGFVIDKFPISRPNLTFSTLTVSNMSPEDSSIYLCSVPALTGVEAFFGQGTRLTVV.

This clonotype showed up many times. This sequence joins TRBV5-1 and TRBJ2-3; 10 positions agree with TRBD2. CDR3 length: 15 residues. V gave up 1 base and J gave up 4 bases; unmatched junction bases: 3. Germline CDR1 reads SGHRS; CDR2 reads YFSETQ. CDR3 residues: CASSLRSGRADTQYF. The CDR3 DNA sequence: TGCGCCAGCAGCTTGAGGAGCGGGAGGGCAGATACGCAGTATTTT.

In its sample, this clonotype was seen a few times. V usage is TRBV11-2 and J usage is TRBJ2-5, with D perhaps given as TRBD1 or TRBD2 (5 bases each). Germline-derived CDR1 and CDR2 are SGHAT and FQNNGV. The CDR3 consists of 15 residues. Trimming took off 0 bases at V and 4 bases at J, with 12 bases between the two ends. CDR3 sequence reads: CASSLEGGGTETQYF. As DNA, the CDR3 is TGTGCCAGCAGCTTAGAAGGTGGTGGGACAGAGACCCAGTACTTC.

The chain joins TRBV4-2 to TRBJ1-5; D perhaps matches TRBD1 (5 bases). CDR1 LGHNA and CDR2 YNFKEQ come from the germline V gene. The CDR3 loop spans 17 amino acids. The V end was cut by 1 base, the J end by 4 bases, with 17 bases between. CDR3 sequence (DNA): TGTGCCAGCAGCCAAGTTGGGGGAATTGGTAGTAATCAGCCCCAGCATTTT. Residues: CASSQVGGIGSNQPQHF.

V gene TRBV20-1 combines with J gene TRBJ1-5; D is unresolved. CDR1 is DFQATT, CDR2 SNEGSKA, per germline (reference sequence). The CDR3 has 14 amino acids. Trimming removed 0 bases from V and 3 bases from J, with 9 bases in between. This chain's CDR3 is CSARDPWPNQPQHF. In nucleotides, the CDR3 is TGCAGTGCTAGAGATCCCTGGCCCAATCAGCCCCAGCATTTT.

The chain uses TRBV5-1 and TRBJ2-7; TRBD2 agrees at 14 bases. There are 16 residues in the CDR3. Germline trimming cut 5 bases from V and 6 bases from J; bases unmatched to any gene: 10. CDR1 is SGHRS, CDR2 YFSETQ, per germline. The CDR3 sequence: CASRLGTSGSFGEQYF. The CDR3 region has the DNA TGCGCCAGCAGACTAGGGACTAGCGGGAGTTTTGGCGAGCAGTACTTC.